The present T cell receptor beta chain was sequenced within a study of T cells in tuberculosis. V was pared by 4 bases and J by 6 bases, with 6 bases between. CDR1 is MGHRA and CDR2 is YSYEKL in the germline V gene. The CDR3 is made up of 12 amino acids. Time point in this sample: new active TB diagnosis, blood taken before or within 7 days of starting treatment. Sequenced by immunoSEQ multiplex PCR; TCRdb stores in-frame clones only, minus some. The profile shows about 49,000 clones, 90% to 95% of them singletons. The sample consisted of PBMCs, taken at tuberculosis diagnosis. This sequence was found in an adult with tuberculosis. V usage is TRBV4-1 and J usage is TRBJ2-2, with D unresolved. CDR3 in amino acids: CASSRGAGELFF. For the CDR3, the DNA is TGCGCCAGCAGCCGCGGTGCCGGGGAGCTGTTTTTT.